These 11 T cell receptor beta chains share one sample of origin, sequenced in a study of cytomegalovirus exposure and HLA in healthy donors. The method was immunoSEQ multiplex PCR; TCRdb's version includes in-frame clones alone and lacks a portion of them. The sample records under 150,000 clones, around 87% being singletons. Sequenced input: PBMCs. These receptor sequences come from a young man in good health and CMV-seropositive.

This chain joins TRBV5-1 and TRBJ2-7, with TRBD1 as a possible D gene (6 bases). Germline V CDR1 and CDR2: SGHRS, YFSETQ. The CDR3 is made up of 11 amino acids. The V end lost 1 base, the J end lost 12 bases, and 11 bases lay between the germline ends. CDR3 region: CASSLTGRWYF. The CDR3 bases are TGCGCCAGCAGCTTGACAGGGAGATGGTACTTC.

The rearrangement links TRBV9 to TRBJ1-1, with TRBD1 matching over 8 bases. Per germline, CDR1 SGDLS and CDR2 YYNGEE. The V and J ends lost 3 bases and 1 base, in that order; junction bases with no gene match: 5. This CDR3 contains 15 residues. CDR3 protein: CASSARTGPNTEAFF. The CDR3 region has the DNA TGTGCCAGCAGCGCCCGGACAGGGCCGAACACTGAAGCTTTCTTT.

J is TRBJ2-7 and V is TRBV11-1; 7 nucleotides agree with TRBD1. V gave up 5 bases and J gave up 0 bases; unmatched junction bases: 7. Per the germline V gene, CDR1 is SGHAT and CDR2 is FQDESV (reference sequence). The CDR3 consists of 15 residues. CDR3 region: CASSAGQVSSYEQYF. The CDR3 DNA reads as TGTGCCAGCAGCGCAGGACAGGTTAGCTCCTACGAGCAGTACTTC. Together with reference TRBV11-1 and TRBJ2-7, the CDR3 gives the full variable domain: EAEVAQSPRYKITEKSQAVAFWCDPISGHATLYWYRQILGQGPELLVQFQDESVVDDSQLPKDRFSAERLKGVDSTLKIQPAELGDSAMYLCASSAGQVSSYEQYFGPGTRLTVT.

The V and J genes are TRBV6-1 and TRBJ2-3; D possibly corresponds to TRBD2 (6 bases). V was pared by 8 bases and J by 14 bases, with 26 bases between. In germline, CDR1 is MNHNS, CDR2 SASEGT. CDR3 size: 14 residues. The CDR3 protein is CASLRDVTSPRVYF. The CDR3 bases are TGTGCCAGCCTAAGGGACGTCACTAGCCCGAGGGTGTATTTT.

This sequence joins TRBV7-9 and TRBJ1-2; D is ambiguous. Germline V gives CDR1 SEHNR, CDR2 FQNEAQ (reference sequence). Trimming shortened V by 4 bases and J by 0 bases, and 15 bases separated the two germline ends. There are 16 residues in the CDR3. The CDR3 region has the DNA TGTGCCAGCAGCTCCTCGCGGGAGGCACCTAACTATGGCTACACCTTC. Protein: CASSSSREAPNYGYTF.

The CDR3: CASSLGGKAQHF. The DNA of the CDR3 is TGTGCCAGCAGCTTAGGAGGGAAAGCCCAGCATTTT. The V call is TRBV7-8, the J call TRBJ1-5; D unresolved. From germline, CDR1 is SGHVS and CDR2 FQNEAQ. Trimming cost V 1 base and J 11 bases, with 9 bases left between them. The CDR3 is 12 residues long.

The chain couples TRBV6-1 to TRBJ2-7; 7 positions match TRBD1. J lost 3 bases, V lost 2 bases, and 7 bases had no gene match. Germline V gene sequence: CDR1 MNHNS, CDR2 SASEGT. The CDR3 runs to 15 residues. The DNA for the CDR3 is TGTGCCAGCAGTGAACCCGGCAGGGGGAGCTACGAGCAGTACTTC. It codes for CASSEPGRGSYEQYF.

The genes are TRBV18 and TRBJ2-1; 14 bases align to TRBD2. Germline V gives CDR1 KGHSH, CDR2 LQKENI. The CDR3 consists of 14 residues. V was pared by 1 base and J by 13 bases, with 3 bases of the junction left unmatched. CDR3 sequence reads: CASSPRGLAGDQFF. The CDR3 DNA follows: TGTGCCAGCTCACCACGGGGACTAGCGGGAGACCAGTTCTTC.

The chain employs TRBV7-2 and TRBJ2-7, with 9 bases that match TRBD2. CDR1 and CDR2 (germline): SGHTA, FQGNSA. CDR3 length: 14 residues. Trimming removed 5 bases from V and 3 bases from J; junction bases left unmatched: 5. The CDR3 coding sequence is TGTGCCAGCAGCCAACTAGCGGGCGACTACGAGCAGTACTTC. It codes for CASSQLAGDYEQYF.

The J gene is TRBJ1-2, the V gene TRBV4-1, with 8 bases identical to TRBD1. The CDR3 runs to 15 residues. CDR1 and CDR2 from the germline V gene are MGHRA and YSYEKL. Unmatched junction bases numbered 6, after V lost 1 base and J lost 5 bases. CDR3 protein: CASSQGTGLGYGYTF. In nucleotides, the CDR3 is TGCGCCAGCAGCCAAGGGACAGGGCTTGGGTATGGCTACACCTTC.

This clone was observed once. This rearrangement joins TRBV5-8 to TRBJ1-2; D is perhaps TRBD1 (5 bases). The CDR3 contains 17 residues. Trimming removed 1 base at V and 0 bases at J, with 16 bases between. The germline V gene encodes CDR1 SGHTS and CDR2 YDEGEE. CDR3 residues: CASSLTGRVGANYGYTF. The DNA for the CDR3 is TGTGCCAGCAGCTTGACGGGCAGGGTCGGCGCTAACTATGGCTACACCTTC.